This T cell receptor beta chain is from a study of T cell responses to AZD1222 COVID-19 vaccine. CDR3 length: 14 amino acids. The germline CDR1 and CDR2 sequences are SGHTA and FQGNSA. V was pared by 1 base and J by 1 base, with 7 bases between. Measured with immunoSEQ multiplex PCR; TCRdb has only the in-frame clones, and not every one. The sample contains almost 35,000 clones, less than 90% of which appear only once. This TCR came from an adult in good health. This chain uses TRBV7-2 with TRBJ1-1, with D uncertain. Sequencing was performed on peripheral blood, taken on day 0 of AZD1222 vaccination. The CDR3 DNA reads TGTGCCAGCAGCTTAGGGCGGGGGAACACTGAAGCTTTCTTT. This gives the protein CASSLGRGNTEAFF.